Below, 24 T cell receptor beta chains from the same sample are listed, as sequenced in a study of CD8 T cells in ankylosing spondylitis. MiXCR was run by TCRdb on the 5' RACE reads, yielding one entry per CDR3 protein. This sample has over 400,000 distinct CDR3 sequences, with 25% to 30% found just once. General study results and limits: A TCR beta motif of several highly homologous variants appeared characteristic of ankylosing spondylitis blood.

These receptors have no known antigen. The sample comprised blood, either unsorted or a sorted T cell fraction (not recorded which). These receptors all come from a male donor with ankylosing spondylitis.

In its sample, this clonotype was seen a few times. V and J are TRBV29-1 and TRBJ1-5; 9 bases map to TRBD1. CDR3 length: 16 amino acids. Per the germline V gene, CDR1 is SQVTM and CDR2 is ANQGSEA. Trimming took 0 bases from V and 3 from J; bases not matched to a gene: 6. The CDR3 protein is CSVEDLGQGSNQPQHF. CDR3 nucleotides: TGCAGCGTTGAAGATCTGGGACAGGGTTCCAATCAGCCCCAGCATTTT.

This clonotype was found a few times. The V and J genes are TRBV12-3 or TRBV12-4 and TRBJ1-4, with 8 bases lining up with TRBD1. This CDR3 is 14 amino acids long. V lost 5 bases, J lost 6 bases, and 5 bases stayed unmatched. The CDR3 bases are TGTGCCAGCAGTCCACAGGGGGTTTATGAAAAACTGTTTTTT. Its protein is CASSPQGVYEKLFF.

The rearrangement links TRBV11-2 to TRBJ2-7; tentatively, D is TRBD1 (6 bases). The germline V gene encodes CDR1 SGHAT and CDR2 FQNNGV. V shed 6 bases and J shed 6 bases, with 18 bases lying between them. The CDR3 spans 14 residues. The CDR3 protein is CASSYTDSRSEQYV. DNA for the CDR3: TGTGCCAGCAGTTATACGGACAGTCGGAGCGAGCAGTACGTC.

The gene calls are TRBV5-1 and TRBJ1-4; 7 bases match TRBD1. The trim removed 0 bases at V and 6 bases at J, leaving 5 bases unmatched. CDR3 length: 15 residues. Germline CDR1 reads SGHRS; CDR2 reads YFSETQ. The CDR3 region is CASSLGRGSDEKLFF. CDR3 sequence (DNA): TGCGCCAGCAGCTTGGGCAGGGGGTCTGATGAAAAACTGTTTTTT.

V usage is TRBV27 and J usage is TRBJ2-7, with 11 bases that match TRBD1. This CDR3 contains 15 residues. V dropped 3 bases and J dropped 1; count of bases not matched to a gene: 2. Germline loops: CDR1 MNHEY, CDR2 SMNVEV (reference sequence). The CDR3: CASSFGTGGSYEQYV. The DNA for the CDR3 is TGTGCCAGCAGTTTTGGGACAGGGGGTTCCTACGAGCAGTACGTC.

This clonotype has just a few counts. The V and J genes are TRBV7-2 and TRBJ2-2; 10 nucleotides agree with TRBD1. The CDR3 covers 16 residues. With 6 bases clipped from V and 4 bases from J, the junction kept 8 bases outside the gene matches. In germline, CDR1 is SGHTA, CDR2 FQGNSA. The CDR3 region is CASSRQGARGTGELFF. Here the CDR3 DNA reads TGTGCCAGCAGTAGACAGGGGGCGCGCGGCACCGGGGAGCTGTTTTTT. Full variable domain (remainder filled in from reference TRBV7-2 and TRBJ2-2): GAGVSQSPSNKVTEKGKDVELRCDPISGHTALYWYRQSLGQGLEFLIYFQGNSAPDKSGLPSDRFSAERTGGSVSTLTIQRTQQEDSAVYLCASSRQGARGTGELFFGEGSRLTVL.

V gene TRBV24-1 combines with J gene TRBJ2-1, with TRBD2 identical over 7 bases. V lost 4 bases, J lost 4 bases, and 9 bases stayed unmatched. This CDR3 has 16 residues. Germline V gene sequence: CDR1 KGHDR, CDR2 SFDVKD. The CDR3 DNA reads as TGTGCCACCAGTGAACCCCCTAGCGGTAGATACAATGAGCAGTTCTTC. As protein: CATSEPPSGRYNEQFF.

The CDR3: CASSPRDPAGELFF. CDR3 DNA: TGTGCCAGCAGCCCCCGGGACCCGGCCGGGGAGCTGTTTTTT. The chain combines TRBV3-1 with TRBJ2-2; D is perhaps TRBD1 or TRBD2 (5 bases each). The germline gives CDR1 LGHDT, CDR2 YNNKEL (reference sequence). V was clipped by 4 bases and J by 6 bases, with 12 bases between them. The CDR3 totals 14 residues. Full variable domain (outside the CDR3, taken from reference TRBV3-1 and TRBJ2-2): DTAVSQTPKYLVTQMGNDKSIKCEQNLGHDTMYWYKQDSKKFLKIMFSYNNKELIINETVPNRFSPKSPDKAHLNLHINSLELGDSAVYFCASSPRDPAGELFFGEGSRLTVL.

This clonotype came up many times. CDR3 in amino acids: CASSPPSVLYEQYF. For the CDR3, the DNA is TGTGCCAGCAGCCCACCTAGCGTTTTATACGAGCAGTACTTC. The gene calls are TRBV7-9 and TRBJ2-7; D is possibly TRBD2 (6 bases). Germline assignment: CDR1 SEHNR and CDR2 FQNEAQ (reference sequence). With 5 bases removed from V and 4 bases from J, the gap between germline ends came to 15 bases. The CDR3 consists of 14 residues.

The chain employs TRBV5-1 and TRBJ2-1; the match to TRBD1 covers 10 bases. Unmatched junction bases numbered 9, after V lost 3 bases and J lost 6 bases. Germline V gives CDR1 SGHRS, CDR2 YFSETQ. This CDR3 region has 16 residues. This CDR3 is CASSSLPRDRGNEQFF. CDR3 nucleotides: TGCGCCAGCAGCTCGCTCCCCCGGGACAGGGGCAATGAGCAGTTCTTC. The full variable domain, its missing parts supplied by reference TRBV5-1 and TRBJ2-1, is KAGVTQTPRYLIKTRGQQVTLSCSPISGHRSVSWYQQTPGQGLQFLFEYFSETQRNKGNFPGRFSGRQFSNSRSEMNVSTLELGDSALYLCASSSLPRDRGNEQFFGPGTRLTVL.

In its sample, this clonotype was seen a few times. V and J are TRBV11-3 and TRBJ2-1; D gene unclear. The germline V gene has CDR1 SGHNT and CDR2 YENEEA. The CDR3 covers 16 residues. Trimming removed 0 bases at V and 5 bases at J, with 14 bases between. In nucleotides, the CDR3 is TGTGCCAGCAGCTTAGATTCTATTAGCTGGGACAATGAGCAGTTCTTC. It codes for CASSLDSISWDNEQFF.

This chain connects TRBV5-1 to TRBJ2-3, with unresolved D. V shed 5 bases and J shed 5 bases, with 9 bases lying between them. Per germline, CDR1 SGHRS and CDR2 YFSETQ. CDR3 size: 12 residues. The CDR3 DNA sequence: TGCGCCAGCAGTGAGATTCAAGATACGCAGTATTTT. Protein: CASSEIQDTQYF.

This clonotype was seen a handful of times. This chain joins TRBV14 and TRBJ2-1; D is perhaps TRBD2 (5 bases). The CDR3 is 14 amino acids. Deletions cut 4 bases from V and 10 bases from J, with 17 bases between. Germline V gives CDR1 SGHDN, CDR2 FVKESK. The CDR3 region is CASSPSVVGVEQFF. The CDR3 region has the DNA TGTGCCAGCAGCCCTTCGGTAGTGGGAGTCGAGCAGTTCTTC.

This clonotype was seen many times. This chain joins TRBV7-2 and TRBJ1-2; D not resolved. The germline V gene has CDR1 SGHTA and CDR2 FQGNSA. This CDR3 has 13 residues. Trimming stripped 5 bases from V and 1 base from J, with 8 bases between. CDR3 DNA: TGTGCCAGCAGCCTTGATCTTAACTATGGCTACACCTTC. It specifies CASSLDLNYGYTF.

A few counts support this clonotype. The chain recombines TRBV7-9 with TRBJ2-7; D is perhaps TRBD2 (5 bases). The CDR3 is 15 amino acids. Germline V gene lookup returns CDR1 SEHNR and CDR2 FQNEAQ (reference sequence). Trimming removed 1 base at V and 2 bases at J, with 12 bases between. The CDR3 nucleotides read TGTGCCAGCAGCTTAGAGGCTAGCCTAGCCTACGAGCAGTACTTC. Translation: CASSLEASLAYEQYF.

V and J are TRBV7-6 and TRBJ1-5; D is perhaps TRBD1 (5 bases). Germline values: CDR1 SGHVS, CDR2 FNYEAQ. This CDR3 has 14 residues. Trimming removed 5 bases at V and 4 bases at J, with 12 bases between. CDR3 bases: TGTGCCAGCAGCCCTGACCCAGGGAATCAGCCCCAGCATTTT. Amino acids: CASSPDPGNQPQHF.

V and J are TRBV7-9 and TRBJ2-5; TRBD1 matches 10 bases. CDR3 length: 15 amino acids. Germline V gene data show CDR1 as SEHNR and CDR2 as FQNEAQ (reference sequence). V lost 5 bases to trimming and J lost 5 bases; unmatched junction nucleotides: 8. CDR3 region: CASSPGTGEVETQYF. DNA for the CDR3: TGTGCCAGCAGCCCCGGGACAGGGGAGGTGGAGACCCAGTACTTC.

This clonotype appeared a few times. The chain has TRBV7-2 and TRBJ1-3; the D gene is possibly TRBD1 (6 bases). V lost 3 bases, J lost 4 bases, and 10 bases lay in between. This CDR3 contains 14 residues. CDR1 and CDR2 from the germline V gene are SGHTA and FQGNSA. The CDR3 coding sequence is TGTGCCAGCAGCTTCGCGGACAGCGGAAACACCATATATTTT. Translating gives CASSFADSGNTIYF.

This clonotype has a handful of counts. This chain connects TRBV2 to TRBJ1-1; D call uncertain. There are 12 residues in the CDR3. The V gene's germline CDR1 is SNHLY and CDR2 FYNNEI. Trimming removed 3 bases at V and 5 bases at J, with 7 bases between. The CDR3 loop reads CASSDPGTEAFF. CDR3 coding DNA: TGTGCCAGCAGTGATCCCGGGACTGAAGCTTTCTTT. Looking up the rest from reference TRBV2 and TRBJ1-1 gives the full variable domain: EPEVTQTPSHQVTQMGQEVILRCVPISNHLYFYWYRQILGQKVEFLVSFYNNEISEKSEIFDDQFSVERPDGSNFTLKIRSTKLEDSAMYFCASSDPGTEAFFGQGTRLTVV.

The V and J genes are TRBV12-3 or TRBV12-4 and TRBJ1-3; possibly TRBD1 for D (6 bases). This CDR3 contains 16 residues. V lost 4 bases to trimming and J lost 0 bases, with 13 bases between them. DNA for the CDR3: TGTGCCAGCAGTTATGACAGGTCGAGCTCTGGAAACACCATATATTTT. This gives the protein CASSYDRSSSGNTIYF.

J is TRBJ2-1 and V is TRBV24-1; 9 positions agree with TRBD2. This CDR3 contains 16 residues. V was pared by 0 bases and J by 9 bases, with 8 bases of the junction left unmatched. Per the germline V gene, CDR1 is KGHDR and CDR2 is SFDVKD. CDR3 region: CATSDLRSGRLSEQFF. The DNA for the CDR3 is TGTGCCACCAGTGATTTGAGGAGCGGGAGGCTTAGTGAGCAGTTCTTC.

V is TRBV5-6 and J is TRBJ2-5, with 12 bases that match TRBD2. The CDR3 is 16 residues long. The J segment lost 0 bases and the V segment lost 6 bases, leaving 6 bases of the junction unmatched. Germline V CDR1 and CDR2: SGHDT, YYEEEE. The CDR3, as DNA: TGTGCCAGCACCGGGACTAGCGGGCTGTACCAAGAGACCCAGTACTTC. Residues: CASTGTSGLYQETQYF.

The V call is TRBV5-1, the J call TRBJ1-1; D is possibly TRBD1 (6 bases). The CDR3 runs to 15 residues. Trimming shortened V by 4 bases and J by 5 bases, and 18 bases separated the two germline ends. Germline-derived CDR1 and CDR2 are SGHRS and YFSETQ. The CDR3 sequence is CASSLEQGGRTEAFF. The DNA of the CDR3 is TGCGCCAGCAGCCTGGAACAGGGAGGGAGAACTGAAGCTTTCTTT.

This clonotype was seen a handful of times. The V call is TRBV5-4, the J call TRBJ1-1; possibly TRBD1 for D (6 bases). This CDR3 contains 13 residues. V was pared by 0 bases and J by 7 bases, with 10 bases between. CDR1 is SGHNT and CDR2 is YYREEE in the germline V gene (reference sequence). The CDR3 spells CASSLDREDEAFF. In nucleotides, the CDR3 is TGTGCCAGCAGCTTGGACAGGGAGGATGAAGCTTTCTTT.